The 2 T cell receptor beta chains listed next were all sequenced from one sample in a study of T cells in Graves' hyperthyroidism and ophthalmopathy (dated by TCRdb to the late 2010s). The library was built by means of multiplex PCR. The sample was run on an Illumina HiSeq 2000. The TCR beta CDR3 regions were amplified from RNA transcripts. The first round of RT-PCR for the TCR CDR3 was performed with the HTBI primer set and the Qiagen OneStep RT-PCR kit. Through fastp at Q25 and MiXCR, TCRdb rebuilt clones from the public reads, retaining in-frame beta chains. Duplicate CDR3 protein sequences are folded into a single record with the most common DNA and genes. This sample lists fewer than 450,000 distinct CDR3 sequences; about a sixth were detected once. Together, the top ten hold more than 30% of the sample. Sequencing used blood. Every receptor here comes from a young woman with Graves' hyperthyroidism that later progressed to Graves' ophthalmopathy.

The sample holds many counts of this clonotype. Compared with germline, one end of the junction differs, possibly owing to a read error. This chain's CDR3 is CASSLGYEQYF. For the CDR3, the DNA is TGTGCCAGCAGCTTAGGCTACGAGCAGTACTTC. The J gene is TRBJ2-7, the V gene TRBV12-3 or TRBV12-4; D is unclear. The CDR3 spans 11 residues.

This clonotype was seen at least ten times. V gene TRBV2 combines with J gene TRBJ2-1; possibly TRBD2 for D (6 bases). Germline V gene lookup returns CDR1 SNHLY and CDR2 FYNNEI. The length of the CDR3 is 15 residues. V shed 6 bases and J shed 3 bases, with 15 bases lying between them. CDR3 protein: CASRGGGASYNEQFF. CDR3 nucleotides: TGTGCCAGCAGGGGAGGAGGGGCAAGCTACAATGAGCAGTTCTTC.